What follows are 24 T cell receptor beta chains derived from one specimen sequenced in a study of Ad26.COV2.S vaccination and SARS-CoV-2 variants (dated by TCRdb to the early 2020s). Libraries came from the immunoSEQ multiplex PCR assay. Held by TCRdb, this immuneACCESS table contains in-frame sequences only and omits some clones. Under half of the omission traces to an unresolved V gene where checked; the cause of the rest is unknown. For this sample the table gives 410,000 or so clones, of which 80% to 95% were detected only once. Less than 15% of the sample comes from the top ten. The label giving this sample's treatment or condition can be read as: 15 to 20 received Ad26.COV2.S at low or high dose, single or two shots; about 5 received placebo; per-sample allocation not given. For vaccine and placebo recipients, the sequenced repertoires came from samples collected on day 63 after the first injection.

Sample: peripheral blood, taken in a trial of Ad26.COV2.S vaccine versus placebo. The receptor source for this set is a person between 18 and 65 years old who received the Ad26.COV2.S COVID-19 vaccine or a placebo.

This clone has just one count. The rearrangement joins TRBV12-2 to TRBJ2-1; TRBD2, the table's D call, lacks a check against the DNA. TRBV12-2 counts as a pseudogene. The CDR3 contains 17 residues. The CDR3: CASRSKSTSGSYNEQFF. DNA of the CDR3: TGTGCAAGTCGCTCCAAATCGACTAGCGGGAGTTACAATGAGCAGTTCTTC.

This clone showed up just once. The chain employs TRBV6-5 and TRBJ1-1; D unclear. The V gene lost 10 bases and the J gene lost 3 bases, with 15 bases spanning the gap. CDR3 length: 13 residues. Per germline, CDR1 MNHEY and CDR2 SVGAGI. CDR3 nucleotides: TGTGCCACTAAGCGAGCGGGAGACACTGAAGCTTTCTTT. Amino acid sequence: CATKRAGDTEAFF.

The chain has TRBV7-6 and TRBJ2-1, with TRBD2 matching 10 bases. Unmatched junction bases numbered 9, after V lost 0 bases and J lost 4 bases. CDR1 is SGHVS and CDR2 is FNYEAQ in the germline V gene. The CDR3 loop spans 18 amino acids. The CDR3 sequence: CASSLASSGSARYNEQFF. The CDR3 DNA is TGTGCCAGCAGCTTAGCGTCTAGCGGGAGTGCAAGGTACAATGAGCAGTTCTTC.

The chain employs TRBV29-1 and TRBJ2-1; D is perhaps TRBD1 (5 bases). The ends were cut back, 4 bases at V and 7 bases at J, with 17 bases in the middle. There are 14 residues in the CDR3. CDR1 and CDR2 from the germline V gene are SQVTM and ANQGSEA. CDR3 bases: TGCAGCGTTGTTCAGGGTGATACTTGGAATGAGCAGTTCTTC. Translated, it gives CSVVQGDTWNEQFF.

V and J are TRBV18 and TRBJ2-1; 11 bases are a match to TRBD2. Losses at the gene ends were 3 bases for V and 5 bases for J; bases not matched to a gene: 3. The germline CDR1 and CDR2 sequences are KGHSH and LQKENI. The CDR3 length is 15 residues. CDR3 protein: CASSPASGRNNEQFF. The CDR3 DNA sequence: TGTGCCAGCTCACCTGCTAGCGGGAGGAACAATGAGCAGTTCTTC.

The chain carries TRBV29-1 and TRBJ2-2, with D tentatively TRBD1 or TRBD2 (5 bases each). The V and J ends lost 7 bases and 0 bases respectively, with 12 bases between them. This CDR3 contains 14 residues. Looked up from germline, CDR1 is SQVTM and CDR2 is ANQGSEA. CDR3 protein: CSARDGSNTGELFF. CDR3 coding DNA: TGCAGCGCCCGGGACGGCTCGAACACCGGGGAGCTGTTTTTT.

The rearrangement links TRBV7-2 to TRBJ2-7, with TRBD1 matching 8 bases. With 5 bases clipped from V and 6 bases from J, the junction kept 6 bases outside the gene matches. The CDR3 runs 13 residues. Germline V CDR1 and CDR2: SGHTA, FQGNSA. CDR3 nucleotide sequence: TGTGCCAGCAGCCGTACTACAGGGGGCGAGCAGTACTTC. Translating gives CASSRTTGGEQYF.

This rearrangement joins TRBV19 to TRBJ2-7; the match to TRBD1 covers 8 bases. The CDR3 spans 13 residues. Germline values: CDR1 LNHDA, CDR2 SQIVND (reference sequence). Trimming at V came to 6 bases and at J to 3 bases, leaving 4 bases not matched to a gene. The CDR3 DNA reads TGTGCCAGTAGGGAGACAGGGGACTACGAGCAGTACTTC. Translation gives CASRETGDYEQYF. Supplemented by reference TRBV19 and TRBJ2-7, the full variable domain reads DGGITQSPKYLFRKEGQNVTLSCEQNLNHDAMYWYRQDPGQGLRLIYYSQIVNDFQKGDIAEGYSVSREKKESFPLTVTSAQKNPTAFYLCASRETGDYEQYFGPGTRLTVT.

The chain uses TRBV15 and TRBJ2-3; D gene uncertain. Trimming left V 1 base short and J 4 bases short, with 3 bases between. Germline values: CDR1 LNHNV, CDR2 YYDKDF (reference sequence). The CDR3 totals 12 residues. The CDR3 loop is CATSRAADTQYF. The CDR3 bases are TGTGCCACCAGCAGAGCAGCAGATACGCAGTATTTT.

This clone has a single count. The V gene is TRBV12-3 or TRBV12-4, the J gene TRBJ1-2, with D possibly being TRBD1 (6 bases). This CDR3 comprises 13 residues. The V end lost 5 bases, the J end lost 3 bases, and 10 bases lay between the germline ends. The CDR3 DNA sequence: TGTGCCAGCAGTACAGGGCGGGACTATGGCTACACCTTC. Translated: CASSTGRDYGYTF.

The chain uses TRBV19 and TRBJ1-4; 10 positions match TRBD1. V shed 3 bases, J shed 8 bases, and the junction held 9 bases outside the gene matches. The length of the CDR3 is 16 residues. Germline CDR1 reads LNHDA; CDR2 reads SQIVND (reference sequence). This CDR3 reads CASSMVGQGIEEKLFF. The CDR3 region has the DNA TGTGCCAGTAGTATGGTGGGACAGGGGATAGAGGAAAAACTGTTTTTT.

J is TRBJ2-1 and V is TRBV18, with 11 bases aligning to TRBD2. The CDR3 is made up of 15 amino acids. CDR1 and CDR2 from the germline V gene are KGHSH and LQKENI. Germline trimming cut 3 bases from V and 5 bases from J; bases unmatched to any gene: 3. This chain's CDR3 is CASSPLLAGDNEQFF. In DNA, the CDR3 is TGTGCCAGCTCACCTTTACTAGCGGGAGACAATGAGCAGTTCTTC.

This chain joins TRBV29-1 and TRBJ2-2; D ambiguous. The CDR3 totals 14 residues. Trimming left V 6 bases short and J 0 bases short, with 11 bases between. Germline V CDR1 and CDR2: SQVTM, ANQGSEA. CDR3: CSVVRTSNTGELFF. The CDR3 DNA reads as TGCAGCGTCGTAAGGACCTCGAACACCGGGGAGCTGTTTTTT.

V and J are TRBV6-1 and TRBJ2-3; D may be TRBD1 (6 bases). Germline values: CDR1 MNHNS, CDR2 SASEGT. Trimming cost V 3 bases and J 4 bases, with 14 bases left between them. This CDR3 has 15 residues. CDR3 sequence: CASSDHRAGADTQYF. The CDR3 bases are TGTGCCAGCAGTGACCACCGGGCAGGGGCAGATACGCAGTATTTT.

The chain uses TRBV4-1 and TRBJ1-5; the match to TRBD1 covers 7 bases. This CDR3 region has 14 residues. The J segment lost 7 bases and the V segment lost 3 bases, leaving 6 bases of the junction unmatched. Germline V gives CDR1 MGHRA, CDR2 YSYEKL. CDR3 in DNA: TGCGCCAGCAGCCAGTTACAGGGGAGGCAGCCCCAGCATTTT. It specifies CASSQLQGRQPQHF.

This CDR3 reads CASSDPPPGLNYGYTF. For the CDR3, the DNA is TGTGCCAGCAGTGATCCCCCCCCGGGTCTAAACTATGGCTACACCTTC. The rearrangement uses TRBV2 and TRBJ1-2; D gene unclear. The V gene's germline CDR1 is SNHLY and CDR2 FYNNEI. The V end was cut by 3 bases, the J end by 2 bases, with 16 bases between. The CDR3 loop spans 16 amino acids. Complete variable domain (other parts from reference TRBV2 and TRBJ1-2): EPEVTQTPSHQVTQMGQEVILRCVPISNHLYFYWYRQILGQKVEFLVSFYNNEISEKSEIFDDQFSVERPDGSNFTLKIRSTKLEDSAMYFCASSDPPPGLNYGYTFGSGTRLTVV.

The chain is built from TRBV9 and TRBJ2-7, with 12 bases aligning to TRBD2. Unmatched junction bases numbered 10, after V lost 0 bases and J lost 6 bases. CDR1 is SGDLS and CDR2 is YYNGEE in the germline V gene. The CDR3 totals 17 residues. The CDR3 protein is CASSVASTSGRFGEQYF. The CDR3 region has the DNA TGTGCCAGCAGCGTAGCTTCAACTAGCGGGAGGTTTGGCGAGCAGTACTTC. The full variable domain, its missing parts supplied by reference TRBV9 and TRBJ2-7, is DSGVTQTPKHLITATGQRVTLRCSPRSGDLSVYWYQQSLDQGLQFLIQYYNGEERAKGNILERFSAQQFPDLHSELNLSSLELGDSALYFCASSVASTSGRFGEQYFGPGTRLTVT.

This chain links TRBV5-4 with TRBJ2-2; a weak D match, TRBD1 (7 bases). Germline V lookup: CDR1 SGHNT, CDR2 YYREEE (reference sequence). There are 15 residues in the CDR3. Trimming removed 4 bases from V and 6 bases from J, with 16 bases in between. The CDR3 loop reads CASSRWGRGAGELFF. DNA for the CDR3: TGTGCCAGCAGCCGATGGGGCAGGGGGGCCGGGGAGCTGTTTTTT.

This chain joins TRBV19 and TRBJ2-5, with D unresolved. The length of the CDR3 is 13 residues. The V gene lost 8 bases and the J gene lost 4 bases, with 14 bases spanning the gap. Germline V gene sequence: CDR1 LNHDA, CDR2 SQIVND (reference sequence). The DNA of the CDR3 is TGTGCCAGTGCCACAATGAGGTCAGAGACCCAGTACTTC. Translated, it gives CASATMRSETQYF.

This clone appeared once. The chain links TRBV29-1 to TRBJ1-2; the match to TRBD1 covers 7 bases. The CDR3 extends over 13 amino acids. Germline trimming cut 4 bases from V and 4 bases from J; bases unmatched to any gene: 6. Germline V gene data show CDR1 as SQVTM and CDR2 as ANQGSEA. CDR3 DNA: TGCAGCGTTGGTCAGGGACAGTTCTATGGCTACACCTTC. Protein: CSVGQGQFYGYTF.

The chain is built from TRBV6-2 or TRBV6-3 and TRBJ2-7; D not certain. CDR3 length equals 15 residues. Germline lookup yields CDR1 MNHEY and CDR2 SVGEGT. The V end lost 1 base, the J end lost 5 bases, and 15 bases lay between the germline ends. CDR3 DNA sequence: TGTGCCAGCAGTTACTTACAGTCCTACCTCCACGAGCAGTACTTC. This encodes CASSYLQSYLHEQYF.

This clone was seen only once. This rearrangement joins TRBV28 to TRBJ1-1; no clear D gene. Germline V gene lookup returns CDR1 MDHEN and CDR2 SYDVKM. V was trimmed by 6 bases and J by 4 bases, leaving 9 bases between them. The CDR3 runs to 12 residues. Here the CDR3 DNA reads TGTGCCAGCAGGATAAGCGGCACTGAAGCTTTCTTT. It yields the protein CASRISGTEAFF. The variable domain in full, completed from reference TRBV28 and TRBJ1-1, reads DVKVTQSSRYLVKRTGEKVFLECVQDMDHENMFWYRQDPGLGLRLIYFSYDVKMKEKGDIPEGYSVSREKKERFSLILESASTNQTSMYLCASRISGTEAFFGQGTRLTVV.

The chain joins TRBV9 to TRBJ1-2; the match to TRBD1 covers 9 bases. With V trimmed by 1 base and J by 8 bases, 9 bases remained unmatched. Germline CDR1 and CDR2: SGDLS and YYNGEE. The CDR3 is 15 amino acids. The CDR3 DNA sequence: TGTGCCAGCAGCGTAAGGGGACAGGGTCAACTAGGCTACACCTTC. Its translation: CASSVRGQGQLGYTF.

The rearrangement joins TRBV18 to TRBJ2-1, with D possibly TRBD2 on 7 matching bases. V lost 0 bases to trimming and J lost 8 bases, with 17 bases between them. CDR3 size: 16 residues. The germline V gene has CDR1 KGHSH and CDR2 LQKENI. The CDR3 DNA sequence: TGTGCCAGCTCACCACCGGCAGGCGGGGGCGCGGATGAGCAGTTCTTC. Its protein is CASSPPAGGGADEQFF.